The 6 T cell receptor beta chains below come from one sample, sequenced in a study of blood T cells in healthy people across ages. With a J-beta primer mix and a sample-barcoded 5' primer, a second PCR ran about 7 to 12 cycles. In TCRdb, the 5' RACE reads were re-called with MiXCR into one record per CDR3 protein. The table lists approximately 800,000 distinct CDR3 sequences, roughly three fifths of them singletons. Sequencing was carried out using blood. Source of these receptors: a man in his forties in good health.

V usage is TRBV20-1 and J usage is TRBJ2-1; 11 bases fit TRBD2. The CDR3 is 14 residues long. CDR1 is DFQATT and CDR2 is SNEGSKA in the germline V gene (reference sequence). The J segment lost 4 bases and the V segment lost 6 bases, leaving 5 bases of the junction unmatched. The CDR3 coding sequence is TGCAGTGCCCACACTAGCGGGAGATACAATGAGCAGTTCTTC. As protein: CSAHTSGRYNEQFF.

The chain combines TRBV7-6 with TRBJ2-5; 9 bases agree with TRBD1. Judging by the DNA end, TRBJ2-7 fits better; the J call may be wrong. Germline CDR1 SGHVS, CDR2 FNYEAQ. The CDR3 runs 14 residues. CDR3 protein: CASSLEDRGYEQYF. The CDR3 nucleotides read TGTGCCAGCAGCTTGGAGGACAGGGGCTACGAGCAGTACTTC.

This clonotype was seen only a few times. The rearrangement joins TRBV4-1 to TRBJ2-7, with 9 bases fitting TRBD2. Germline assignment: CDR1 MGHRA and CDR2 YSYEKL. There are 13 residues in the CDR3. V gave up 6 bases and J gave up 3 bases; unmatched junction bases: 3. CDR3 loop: CASRRSGSYEQYF. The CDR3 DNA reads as TGCGCCAGCAGACGTAGCGGGAGCTACGAGCAGTACTTC.

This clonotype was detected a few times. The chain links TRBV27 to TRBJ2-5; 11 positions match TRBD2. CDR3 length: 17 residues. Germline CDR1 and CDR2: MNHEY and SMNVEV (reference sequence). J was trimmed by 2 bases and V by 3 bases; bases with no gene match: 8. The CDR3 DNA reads TGTGCCAGCAGTTTTCGATTGAGACTAGCGGGGCAAGAGACCCAGTACTTC. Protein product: CASSFRLRLAGQETQYF.

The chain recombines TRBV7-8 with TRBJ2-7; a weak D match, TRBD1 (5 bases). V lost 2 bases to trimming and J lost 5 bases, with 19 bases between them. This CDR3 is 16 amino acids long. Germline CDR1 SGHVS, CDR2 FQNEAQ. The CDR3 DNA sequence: TGTGCCAGCAGCTTACATCATTTTGTGGGGCAAGACGAGCAGTACTTC. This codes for CASSLHHFVGQDEQYF. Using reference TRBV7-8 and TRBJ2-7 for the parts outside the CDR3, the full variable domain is GAGVSQSPRYKVAKRGQDVALRCDPISGHVSLFWYQQALGQGPEFLTYFQNEAQLDKSGLPSDRFFAERPEGSVSTLKIQRTQQEDSAVYLCASSLHHFVGQDEQYFGPGTRLTVT.

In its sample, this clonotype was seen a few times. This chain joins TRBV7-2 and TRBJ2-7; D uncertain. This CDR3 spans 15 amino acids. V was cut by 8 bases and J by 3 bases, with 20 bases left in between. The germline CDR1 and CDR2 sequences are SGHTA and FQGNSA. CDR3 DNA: TGTGCCAGCCGAATCTCGAACTGGGTTGTCTACGAGCAGTACTTC. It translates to CASRISNWVVYEQYF.